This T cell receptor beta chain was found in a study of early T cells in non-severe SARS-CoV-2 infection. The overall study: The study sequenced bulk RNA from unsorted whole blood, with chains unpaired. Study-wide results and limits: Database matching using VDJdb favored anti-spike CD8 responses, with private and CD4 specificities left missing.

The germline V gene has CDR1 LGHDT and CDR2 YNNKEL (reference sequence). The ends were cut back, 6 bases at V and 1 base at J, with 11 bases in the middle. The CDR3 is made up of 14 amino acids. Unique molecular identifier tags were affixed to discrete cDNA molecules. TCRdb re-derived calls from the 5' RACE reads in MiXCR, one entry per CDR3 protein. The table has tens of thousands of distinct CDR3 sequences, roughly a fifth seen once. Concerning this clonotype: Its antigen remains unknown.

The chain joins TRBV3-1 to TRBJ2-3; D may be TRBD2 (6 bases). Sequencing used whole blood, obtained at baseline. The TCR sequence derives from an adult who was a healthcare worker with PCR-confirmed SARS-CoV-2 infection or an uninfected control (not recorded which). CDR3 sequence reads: CASRRGGGTDTQYF. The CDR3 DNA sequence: TGTGCCAGCAGACGAGGAGGGGGCACAGATACGCAGTATTTT.